This T cell receptor (beta chain) comes out of a study of identical twins. This clonotype was picked up many times. V was clipped by 6 bases and J by 10 bases; unmatched bases: 11. This CDR3 has 15 amino acids. A template switching step contributed a universal primer site, while unique molecular identifiers were present in the cDNA. One entry per CDR3 protein, called by TCRdb with MiXCR from the 5' RACE reads. The table has 240,000 or so distinct CDR3 sequences, about 10% seen once. The clonotype originates from a man aged 45 to 65 in good health. The chain combines TRBV12-3 or TRBV12-4 with TRBJ1-6; 8 bases fit TRBD1. The sequencing sample was made of memory T cells sorted from blood. The CDR3 sequence: CASRPGQGGGSPLHF. Here the CDR3 DNA reads TGTGCCAGCAGACCCGGACAGGGAGGAGGGTCACCCCTCCACTTT.